These 4 T cell receptor beta chains were sequenced from one sample in a study of spatial heterogeneity in lung cancer. TCRdb re-called the 5' RACE reads through MiXCR, storing one row per CDR3 protein. The data show roughly 72,000 distinct CDR3 sequences, with around 9.3% seen just once and under 2.5% held by the top ten. Time point specified: blood at routine non-recurrence follow-up after resection. The sample consisted of PBMCs, taken at follow-up. These receptors came from a female donor with early-stage non-small cell lung cancer.

The chain carries TRBV11-1 and TRBJ2-5, with 8 bases that match TRBD2. V dropped 5 bases and J dropped 4; count of bases not matched to a gene: 6. The V gene's germline CDR1 is SGHAT and CDR2 FQDESV (reference sequence). The CDR3 sequence is 14 residues long. CDR3 loop: CASSPGGRLETQYF. The CDR3 DNA reads as TGTGCCAGCAGCCCGGGGGGGCGGTTAGAGACCCAGTACTTC.

By sample fraction, this clonotype is medium-sized. DNA for the CDR3: TGCAGCGTCCTGACAGGGGCGAACTACAATGAGCAGTTCTTC. It specifies CSVLTGANYNEQFF. This rearrangement joins TRBV29-1 to TRBJ2-1; 8 bases are a match to TRBD1. Germline trimming cut 6 bases from V and 3 bases from J; bases unmatched to any gene: 7. CDR3 length: 14 residues. The germline CDR1 and CDR2 sequences are SQVTM and ANQGSEA.

This clonotype was recorded many times. This chain uses TRBV18 with TRBJ2-1; D possibly corresponds to TRBD2 (6 bases). From germline, CDR1 is KGHSH and CDR2 LQKENI. This CDR3 region has 14 residues. Trimming took off 6 bases at V and 7 bases at J, with 16 bases between the two ends. The CDR3 is CASSAASVRNEQFF. CDR3 DNA: TGTGCCAGCTCTGCGGCTAGCGTGAGAAATGAGCAGTTCTTC.

This clonotype appeared a few times. The chain employs TRBV28 and TRBJ2-3; TRBD2 aligns across 8 bases. Trimming took 5 bases from V and 4 from J; bases not matched to a gene: 2. Germline CDR1 is MDHEN and CDR2 is SYDVKM. CDR3 length: 13 amino acids. The CDR3 protein is CASSGTSPDTQYF. The CDR3 DNA is TGTGCCAGCAGTGGGACTAGTCCAGATACGCAGTATTTT. The variable domain in full, with the rest retrieved from reference TRBV28 and TRBJ2-3, is DVKVTQSSRYLVKRTGEKVFLECVQDMDHENMFWYRQDPGLGLRLIYFSYDVKMKEKGDIPEGYSVSREKKERFSLILESASTNQTSMYLCASSGTSPDTQYFGPGTRLTVL.